Listed here are 29 T cell receptor beta chains from one sample, sequenced in a study of CD8+ T cells in alopecia areata. Following RNA extraction, reverse transcription yielded cDNA that acted as the sequencing template. Here immunoSEQ multiplex PCR was the method, and the copy in TCRdb shows in-frame clones only, minus some. The sample lists hundreds of thousands of clones, 67% seen once, with 1% to 1.5% in the top ten. The sequenced sample was CD4+ T cells sorted from blood, obtained at week 0. Source of these receptors: a human donor with alopecia areata.

The gene calls are TRBV2 and TRBJ1-5; D call uncertain. Germline V gives CDR1 SNHLY, CDR2 FYNNEI. Deletions cut 4 bases from V and 0 bases from J, with 7 bases between. CDR3 size: 14 residues. CDR3 region: CASSVSASNQPQHF. CDR3 DNA: TGTGCCAGCAGTGTGTCAGCTAGCAATCAGCCCCAGCATTTT. The variable domain in full, with the rest retrieved from reference TRBV2 and TRBJ1-5, is EPEVTQTPSHQVTQMGQEVILRCVPISNHLYFYWYRQILGQKVEFLVSFYNNEISEKSEIFDDQFSVERPDGSNFTLKIRSTKLEDSAMYFCASSVSASNQPQHFGDGTRLSIL.

This chain uses TRBV2 with TRBJ2-5, with 14 bases aligning to TRBD2. The germline V gene encodes CDR1 SNHLY and CDR2 FYNNEI. The CDR3 is 18 amino acids. With V trimmed by 6 bases and J by 5 bases, 14 bases remained unmatched. The CDR3 sequence is CASRAGTSGGLPGETQYF. Written as DNA, the CDR3 is TGTGCCAGCAGGGCCGGGACTAGCGGGGGCCTCCCGGGGGAGACCCAGTACTTC.

The chain couples TRBV9 to TRBJ2-7; D is perhaps TRBD1 or TRBD2 (5 bases each). This CDR3 region has 14 residues. Trimming removed 3 bases at V and 2 bases at J, with 12 bases between. Germline V lookup: CDR1 SGDLS, CDR2 YYNGEE. The DNA for the CDR3 is TGTGCCAGCAGCGAGGGACCGGGAACCTACGAGCAGTACTTC. It encodes CASSEGPGTYEQYF.

This clone was seen a few times. The chain links TRBV4-2 to TRBJ2-7, with a possible D match to TRBD2 (6 bases). V was cut by 0 bases and J by 4 bases, with 13 bases left in between. The CDR3 has 15 amino acids. Germline values: CDR1 LGHNA, CDR2 YNFKEQ. DNA of the CDR3: TGTGCCAGCAGCCAAGATGCGGGGCCTCAATACGAGCAGTACTTC. This encodes CASSQDAGPQYEQYF.

This chain uses TRBV30 with TRBJ1-2; maybe TRBD1 (5 bases). In germline, CDR1 is GTSNPN, CDR2 SVGIG (reference sequence). This CDR3 is built from 13 residues. Deletions cut 5 bases from V and 2 bases from J, with 12 bases between. CDR3 nucleotide sequence: TGTGCCTGGCTAACAGGCACGAACTATGGCTACACCTTC. Protein product: CAWLTGTNYGYTF.

This rearrangement joins TRBV6-6 to TRBJ2-3; the D is unclear. Trimming cost V 6 bases and J 5 bases, with 12 bases left between them. The CDR3 is 13 residues long. CDR1 is MNHNY, CDR2 SVGAGI, per germline (reference sequence). This CDR3 is CASRSQTGDTQYF. The CDR3 bases are TGTGCCAGCAGATCACAGACGGGAGATACGCAGTATTTT.

Remarks on this clone: This sample includes further DNA sequences coding for the same CDR3. This rearrangement joins TRBV7-2 to TRBJ1-2, with D unclear. Trimming pared 0 bases from V and 7 bases from J, leaving 6 bases between. Germline assignment: CDR1 SGHTA and CDR2 FQGNSA. The CDR3 has 12 amino acids. The CDR3 loop is CASSLALGGYTF. Written as DNA, the CDR3 is TGTGCCAGCAGCTTAGCCCTTGGTGGCTACACCTTC.

This clone was counted only a few times. J is TRBJ1-2 and V is TRBV10-2; the D gene is possibly TRBD1 (5 bases). V shed 1 base and J shed 8 bases, with 17 bases lying between them. Germline-derived CDR1 and CDR2 are WSHSY and SAAADI. CDR3 length equals 15 residues. The CDR3, as DNA: TGCGCCAGCAGTGAGTGGGACCGGGACGTCCGAGGCTACACCTTC. Protein sequence: CASSEWDRDVRGYTF.

There are a few counts of this clone. This chain uses TRBV18 with TRBJ1-6, with TRBD1 identical over 9 bases. The germline CDR1 and CDR2 sequences are KGHSH and LQKENI. The CDR3 length is 13 residues. V lost 8 bases to trimming and J lost 10 bases; unmatched junction nucleotides: 6. The CDR3 nucleotides read TGTGCCAGCGGGGACAGGGTAAACTCACCCCTCCACTTT. Its protein is CASGDRVNSPLHF.

The V call is TRBV29-1, the J call TRBJ2-2, with D perhaps being TRBD1 or TRBD2 (5 bases each). Germline CDR1 SQVTM, CDR2 ANQGSEA. V gave up 7 bases and J gave up 1 base, with 13 bases separating them. The CDR3 extends over 14 amino acids. The CDR3 is CSATPGRNTGELFF. CDR3 nucleotides: TGCAGCGCCACACCGGGACGGAACACCGGGGAGCTGTTTTTT.

The V and J genes are TRBV7-3 and TRBJ1-2, with a tentative D call TRBD1 (5 bases). This CDR3 has 14 residues. With 5 bases removed from V and 4 bases from J, the gap between germline ends came to 14 bases. The germline V gene has CDR1 SGHTA and CDR2 FQGTGA. CDR3 DNA sequence: TGTGCCAGCAGCCCTTCCGCCGGGACCTATGGCTACACCTTC. As protein: CASSPSAGTYGYTF. Together with reference TRBV7-3 and TRBJ1-2, the CDR3 gives the full variable domain: GAGVSQTPSNKVTEKGKYVELRCDPISGHTALYWYRQSLGQGPEFLIYFQGTGAADDSGLPNDRFFAVRPEGSVSTLKIQRTERGDSAVYLCASSPSAGTYGYTFGSGTRLTVV.

The J gene is TRBJ2-1, the V gene TRBV27; TRBD1 or TRBD2 may be the D gene (6 bases each). Trimming pared 8 bases from V and 3 bases from J, leaving 14 bases between. CDR1 and CDR2 from the germline V gene are MNHEY and SMNVEV (reference sequence). The CDR3 consists of 14 residues. The chain's CDR3 is CASRPGGVYNEQFF. The CDR3 DNA sequence: TGTGCCAGCCGGCCCGGGGGCGTCTACAATGAGCAGTTCTTC.

V gene TRBV30 combines with J gene TRBJ1-4; the D gene is possibly TRBD1 (5 bases). This CDR3 is built from 12 residues. CDR1 is GTSNPN, CDR2 SVGIG, per germline (reference sequence). V lost 2 bases to trimming and J lost 5 bases, with 6 bases between them. The CDR3 region has the DNA TGTGCCTGGAGTAAGGGGAATGAAAAACTGTTTTTT. Translation: CAWSKGNEKLFF.

This clone was seen just once. The rearrangement links TRBV4-3 to TRBJ1-2, with 8 bases lining up with TRBD1. This CDR3 has 14 amino acids. Germline loops: CDR1 LGHNA, CDR2 YSLEER. V lost 1 base to trimming and J lost 8 bases; unmatched junction nucleotides: 6. CDR3 region: CASSQGDRSGGYTF. The CDR3 region has the DNA TGCGCCAGCAGCCAAGGGGACAGGTCGGGGGGCTACACCTTC.

This CDR3 is CASSGGNGANTGELFF. The DNA for the CDR3 is TGTGCCAGCAGTGGTGGGAACGGCGCGAACACCGGGGAGCTGTTTTTT. J is TRBJ2-2 and V is TRBV25-1, with D uncertain. V was trimmed by 4 bases and J by 0 bases, leaving 12 bases between them. This CDR3 comprises 16 residues. CDR1 is MGHDK and CDR2 is SYGVNS in the germline V gene.

The chain is built from TRBV29-1 and TRBJ2-5; D is uncertain. CDR1 and CDR2 (germline): SQVTM, ANQGSEA. The CDR3 consists of 13 residues. The V and J ends lost 1 base and 8 bases respectively, with 14 bases between them. CDR3 in DNA: TGCAGCGTTGAAGGGGGATCCGCAAGAACCCAGTACTTC. Translated: CSVEGGSARTQYF.

This clone was seen a handful of times. The V gene is TRBV29-1, the J gene TRBJ2-1, with TRBD1 identical over 9 bases. This CDR3 is 11 amino acids long. Trimming removed 7 bases from V and 7 bases from J; junction bases left unmatched: 2. Germline lookup yields CDR1 SQVTM and CDR2 ANQGSEA. The DNA of the CDR3 is TGCAGCGGAGACAGGGGGAATGAGCAGTTCTTC. Translating gives CSGDRGNEQFF.

This clone has only a few counts. CDR3 loop: CSVGEVEKLFF. Here the CDR3 DNA reads TGCAGCGTGGGGGAGGTTGAAAAACTGTTTTTT. This chain connects TRBV29-1 to TRBJ1-4; D is perhaps TRBD1 (5 bases). The V gene's germline CDR1 is SQVTM and CDR2 ANQGSEA. This CDR3 region has 11 residues. Trimming removed 6 bases at V and 7 bases at J, with 9 bases between.

The V gene is TRBV29-1, the J gene TRBJ2-7, with a possible D match to TRBD2 (5 bases). The ends were cut back, 4 bases at V and 7 bases at J, with 17 bases in the middle. This CDR3 is built from 13 residues. Germline CDR1 is SQVTM and CDR2 is ANQGSEA. The CDR3 spells CSVAVSSGGEQYF. CDR3 nucleotides: TGCAGCGTTGCTGTCAGTTCCGGCGGGGAGCAGTACTTC.

CDR3 bases: TGTGCCAGCAGCTTGACAGGGGGCGCTGAAGCTTTCTTT. Its protein product is CASSLTGGAEAFF. This rearrangement joins TRBV5-4 to TRBJ1-1; 9 nucleotides line up with TRBD1. V gave up 1 base and J gave up 6 bases; unmatched junction bases: 1. This CDR3 comprises 13 residues. From germline, CDR1 is SGHNT and CDR2 YYREEE (reference sequence).

The chain joins TRBV29-1 to TRBJ2-7, with 11 nucleotides matching TRBD1. V lost 7 bases to trimming and J lost 6 bases; unmatched junction nucleotides: 8. Germline V gives CDR1 SQVTM, CDR2 ANQGSEA. The CDR3 contains 13 residues. CDR3 protein: CSARYGTGGEQYF. For the CDR3, the DNA is TGCAGCGCCCGATACGGGACAGGGGGCGAGCAGTACTTC.

V usage is TRBV30 and J usage is TRBJ2-7, with 9 bases identical to TRBD1. Germline V gene data show CDR1 as GTSNPN and CDR2 as SVGIG (reference sequence). This CDR3 spans 15 amino acids. After removal of 1 base from V and 6 bases from J, the junction contained 10 bases not matched to a gene. The CDR3 DNA follows: TGTGCCTGGAGTGCATACACAGAGACAGGGGGCGAGCAGTACTTC. Translating it yields CAWSAYTETGGEQYF.

This rearrangement joins TRBV23-1 to TRBJ2-2; a weak D match, TRBD1 (6 bases). TRBV23-1 is an ORF, and what it does is uncertain. CDR3 length equals 15 residues. Deletions cut 5 bases from V and 0 bases from J, with 10 bases between. CDR3 in DNA: TGCGCCAGCAGTAAGGGACACCCGAACACCGGGGAGCTGTTTTTT. Residues: CASSKGHPNTGELFF.

The gene calls are TRBV2 and TRBJ2-3, with D unresolved. This CDR3 is 12 amino acids long. CDR1 is SNHLY and CDR2 is FYNNEI in the germline V gene. V was shortened by 7 bases and J by 3 bases, with 8 bases between the two germline ends. CDR3: CASMLVTDTQYF. The CDR3 region has the DNA TGTGCCAGCATGTTAGTGACAGATACGCAGTATTTT.

The chain links TRBV29-1 to TRBJ2-1, with unresolved D. Germline CDR1 and CDR2: SQVTM and ANQGSEA. This CDR3 spans 14 amino acids. The V gene lost 7 bases and the J gene lost 2 bases, with 15 bases spanning the gap. The CDR3 coding sequence is TGCAGCGCCCTGGGCTCCATGGCCTACAATGAGCAGTTCTTC. Amino acid sequence: CSALGSMAYNEQFF.

The V gene is TRBV5-1, the J gene TRBJ2-5, with no clear D. V was trimmed by 1 base and J by 5 bases, leaving 9 bases between them. The germline gives CDR1 SGHRS, CDR2 YFSETQ. The CDR3 totals 13 residues. CDR3 in amino acids: CASSLRDVETQYF. Here the CDR3 DNA reads TGCGCCAGCAGCTTGCGAGATGTTGAGACCCAGTACTTC.

The chain joins TRBV7-9 to TRBJ1-2; D unresolved. Per the germline V gene, CDR1 is SEHNR and CDR2 is FQNEAQ (reference sequence). The CDR3 totals 11 residues. Trimming cost V 5 bases and J 7 bases, with 8 bases left between them. In DNA, the CDR3 is TGTGCCAGCAGCCCTGGCTCTGGCTACACCTTC. Amino acids: CASSPGSGYTF.

The gene calls are TRBV18 and TRBJ2-7; TRBD1 matches 7 bases. Germline CDR1 reads KGHSH; CDR2 reads LQKENI. V gave up 1 base and J gave up 4 bases; unmatched junction bases: 4. This CDR3 has 14 amino acids. CDR3 region: CASSPQSGGYEQYF. The CDR3 DNA sequence: TGTGCCAGCTCACCACAGTCAGGGGGATACGAGCAGTACTTC.

The chain links TRBV25-1 to TRBJ2-7; unclear D gene. V gave up 1 base and J gave up 2 bases, with 9 bases separating them. The CDR3 has 14 amino acids. Germline values: CDR1 MGHDK, CDR2 SYGVNS. CDR3 nucleotide sequence: TGTGCCAGCAGTGAATTCGCAAGGCCCTACGAGCAGTACTTC. Amino acids: CASSEFARPYEQYF.